This TCR beta chain was recovered during a study of Graves' ophthalmopathy and Graves' hyperthyroidism. The study's findings and limits: Most expanded clonotypes from thyroid (those above 0.001 frequency) were also found in blood.

Regarding this clonotype: Its target is unknown.

Among the hyperthyroidism patients, all were newly diagnosed, aged 18 to 65, with under 2 months' duration. Serum thyroxine and TRAb, along with clinical symptoms, thyroid ultrasound and orbital computed tomography, were what diagnosis relied on. PBMCs stemmed from roughly 9.4 ml of fresh peripheral blood. Beta-chain TCR CDR3 regions were amplified from RNA transcripts. Second-round multiplex PCR came after a first-round RT-PCR that employed HTBI primers. TCRdb re-derived calls from the multiplex PCR reads in MiXCR, one entry per CDR3 protein. Among roughly 350,000 distinct CDR3 sequences listed, 17% were seen once. The CDR3 consists of 15 residues. Germline V gives CDR1 MNHEY, CDR2 SVGAGI. Deletions cut 1 base from V and 4 bases from J, with 13 bases between.

The sample was peripheral blood. The chain uses TRBV6-5 and TRBJ1-2, with D perhaps matching TRBD1 (5 bases). This clonotype was sampled from an adult woman with stable Graves' hyperthyroidism. In nucleotides, the CDR3 is TGTGCCAGCAGTTACTGGGGACGGACAATCTATGGCTACACCTTC. It codes for CASSYWGRTIYGYTF.